A few counts support the clone carrying this T cell receptor beta chain. As yet, its antigen is unknown. The second PCR ran about 6 to 11 cycles with a sample-barcoded 5' primer and J-beta primers. One entry per CDR3 protein, called by TCRdb with MiXCR from the 5' RACE reads. The sample lists about 680,000 distinct CDR3 sequences, around 45% occurring once. The data derive from a study of blood T cells in healthy people across ages. CDR3 length: 13 residues. Germline CDR1 and CDR2: SGHDT and YYEEEE. V was trimmed by 0 bases and J by 4 bases, leaving 5 bases between them. Overall study results and limits: Expanded clonotype shifts may have been confounded, as the donors had an unknown CMV status.

The chain employs TRBV5-6 and TRBJ1-5; D is ambiguous. The clonotype was recovered from a woman aged 55-70 years in good health. The sample comprised blood. The CDR3 reads CASSLAGNQPQHF. DNA of the CDR3: TGTGCCAGCAGCTTGGCGGGGAATCAGCCCCAGCATTTT.